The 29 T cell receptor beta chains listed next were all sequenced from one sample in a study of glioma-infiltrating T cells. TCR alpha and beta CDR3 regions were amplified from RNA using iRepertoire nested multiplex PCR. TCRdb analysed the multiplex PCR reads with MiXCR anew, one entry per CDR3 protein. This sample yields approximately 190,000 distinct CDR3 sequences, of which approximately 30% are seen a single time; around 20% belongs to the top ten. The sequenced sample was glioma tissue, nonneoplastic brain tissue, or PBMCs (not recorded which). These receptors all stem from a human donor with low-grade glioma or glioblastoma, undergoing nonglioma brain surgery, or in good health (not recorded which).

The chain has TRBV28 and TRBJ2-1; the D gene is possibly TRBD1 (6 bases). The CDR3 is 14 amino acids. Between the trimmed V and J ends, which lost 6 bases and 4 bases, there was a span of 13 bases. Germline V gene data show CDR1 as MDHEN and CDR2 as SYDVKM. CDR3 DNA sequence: TGTGCCAGCAGCTCCAGAGGGGGTTACAATGAGCAGTTCTTC. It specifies CASSSRGGYNEQFF.

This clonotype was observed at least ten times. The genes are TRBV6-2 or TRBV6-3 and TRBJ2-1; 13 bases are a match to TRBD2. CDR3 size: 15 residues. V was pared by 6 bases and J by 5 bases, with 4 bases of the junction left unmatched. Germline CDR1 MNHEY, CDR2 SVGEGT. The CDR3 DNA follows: TGTGCCAGCAGCTTCGGACTAGCGGGAGACAATGAGCAGTTCTTC. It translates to CASSFGLAGDNEQFF.

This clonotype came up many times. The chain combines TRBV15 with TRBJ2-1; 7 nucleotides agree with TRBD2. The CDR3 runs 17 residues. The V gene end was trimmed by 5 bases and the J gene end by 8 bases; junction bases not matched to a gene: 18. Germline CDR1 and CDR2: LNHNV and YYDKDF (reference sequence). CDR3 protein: CATSPRYGRKERDEQFF. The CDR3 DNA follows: TGTGCCACCAGCCCCCGATACGGGAGGAAGGAGAGGGATGAGCAGTTCTTC.

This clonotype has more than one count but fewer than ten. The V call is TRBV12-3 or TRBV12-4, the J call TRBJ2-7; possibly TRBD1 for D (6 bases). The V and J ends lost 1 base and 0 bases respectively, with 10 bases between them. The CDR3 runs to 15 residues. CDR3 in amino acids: CASSLVWGRSYEQYF. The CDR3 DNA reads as TGTGCCAGCAGTTTAGTGTGGGGGCGCTCCTACGAGCAGTACTTC.

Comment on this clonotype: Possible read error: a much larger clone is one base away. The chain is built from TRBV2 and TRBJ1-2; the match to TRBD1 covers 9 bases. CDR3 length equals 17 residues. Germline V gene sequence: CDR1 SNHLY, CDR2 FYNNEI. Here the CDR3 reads CASSEKGQGTANYSYTF. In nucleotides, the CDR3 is TGTGCCAGCAGTGAGAAGGGACAGGGCACAGCTAACTATAGCTACACCTTC.

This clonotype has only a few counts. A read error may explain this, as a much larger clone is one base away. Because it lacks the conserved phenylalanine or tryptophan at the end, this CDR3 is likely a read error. The CDR3 here is CASSLADSGYTL. The CDR3 coding sequence is TGTGCCAGCAGCTTAGCAGACAGCGGCTACACCTTA. This rearrangement joins TRBV7-9 to TRBJ1-2, with a weak D call TRBD1 (5 bases). The CDR3 sequence is 12 residues long. The germline gives CDR1 SEHNR, CDR2 FQNEAQ (reference sequence). Trimming took off 0 bases at V and 8 bases at J, with 7 bases between the two ends.

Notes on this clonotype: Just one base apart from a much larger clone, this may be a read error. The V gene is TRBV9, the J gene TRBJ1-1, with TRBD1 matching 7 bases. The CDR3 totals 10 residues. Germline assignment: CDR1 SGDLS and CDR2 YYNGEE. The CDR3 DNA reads TGTGACACAGGGGTCACTGAAGCTTTCTTT. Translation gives CDTGVTEAFF.

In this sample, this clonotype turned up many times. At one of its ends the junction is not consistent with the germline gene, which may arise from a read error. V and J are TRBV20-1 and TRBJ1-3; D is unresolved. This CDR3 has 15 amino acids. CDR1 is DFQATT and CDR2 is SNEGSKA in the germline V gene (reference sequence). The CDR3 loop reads CSARGRPSSGNTIYF. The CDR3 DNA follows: TGCAGTGCCAGAGGCCGACCCAGCTCTGGAAACACCATATATTTT.

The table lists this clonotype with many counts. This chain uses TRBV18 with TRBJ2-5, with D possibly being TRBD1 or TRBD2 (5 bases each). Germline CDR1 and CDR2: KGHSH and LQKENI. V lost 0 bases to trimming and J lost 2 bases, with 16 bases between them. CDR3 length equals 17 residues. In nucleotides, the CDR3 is TGTGCCAGCTCACCACCGACGCCGGGGCCCAATCAAGAGACCCAGTACTTC. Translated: CASSPPTPGPNQETQYF.

CDR3 coding DNA: TGTGCCTGGAGTGCCTTGGGCTACAATGAGCAGTTCTTC. Its translation is CAWSALGYNEQFF. The chain joins TRBV30 to TRBJ2-1; no clear D. The ends were cut back, 1 base at V and 3 bases at J, with 7 bases in the middle. CDR1 and CDR2 from the germline V gene are GTSNPN and SVGIG (reference sequence). This CDR3 comprises 13 residues.

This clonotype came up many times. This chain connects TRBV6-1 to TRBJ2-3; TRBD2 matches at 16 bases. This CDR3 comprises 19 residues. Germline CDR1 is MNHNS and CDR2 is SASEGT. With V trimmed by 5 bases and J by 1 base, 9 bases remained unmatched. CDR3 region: CASSRTGTSGRARTDTQYF. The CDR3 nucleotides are TGTGCCAGCAGTCGCACCGGGACTAGCGGGAGGGCGCGCACAGATACGCAGTATTTT.

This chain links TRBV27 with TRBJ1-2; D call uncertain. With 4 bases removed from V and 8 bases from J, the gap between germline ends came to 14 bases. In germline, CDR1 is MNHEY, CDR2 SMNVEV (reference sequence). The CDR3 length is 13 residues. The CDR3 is CASSSLGGYGYTF. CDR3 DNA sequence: TGTGCCAGCAGTTCGTTAGGCGGCTACGGCTACACCTTC.

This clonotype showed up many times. The CDR3 nucleotides read TGCAGTGCTAGAGAGCGGGGAGACTACGAGCAGTACTTC. Its translation: CSARERGDYEQYF. The V gene is TRBV20-1, the J gene TRBJ2-7; weak D call: TRBD2 (6 bases). Per germline, CDR1 DFQATT and CDR2 SNEGSKA (reference sequence). The CDR3 is 13 residues long. The V gene lost 0 bases and the J gene lost 3 bases, with 9 bases spanning the gap.

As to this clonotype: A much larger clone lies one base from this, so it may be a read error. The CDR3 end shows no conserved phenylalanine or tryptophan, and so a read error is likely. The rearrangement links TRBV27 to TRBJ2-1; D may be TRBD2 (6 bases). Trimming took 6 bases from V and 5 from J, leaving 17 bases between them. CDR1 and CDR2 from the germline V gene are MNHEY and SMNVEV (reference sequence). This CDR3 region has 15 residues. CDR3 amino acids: CASSPAGRGNNEQFL. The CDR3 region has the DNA TGTGCCAGCAGCCCGGCGGGACGAGGAAACAATGAGCAGTTCCTC.

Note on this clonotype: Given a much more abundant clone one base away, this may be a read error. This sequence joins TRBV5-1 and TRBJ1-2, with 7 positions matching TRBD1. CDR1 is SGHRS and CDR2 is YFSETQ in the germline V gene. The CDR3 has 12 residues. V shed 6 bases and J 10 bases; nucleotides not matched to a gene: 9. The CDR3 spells CASNTQDRSYTF. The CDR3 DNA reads TGCGCCAGCAACACCCAGGACAGGTCCTACACCTTC.

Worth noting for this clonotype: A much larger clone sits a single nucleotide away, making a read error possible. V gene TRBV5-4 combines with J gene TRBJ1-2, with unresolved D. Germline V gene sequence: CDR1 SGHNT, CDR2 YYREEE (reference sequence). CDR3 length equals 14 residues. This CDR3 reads CASSLYEGAYGYSF. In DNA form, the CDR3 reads TGTGCCAGCAGCTTATACGAGGGAGCCTATGGCTACTCCTTC.

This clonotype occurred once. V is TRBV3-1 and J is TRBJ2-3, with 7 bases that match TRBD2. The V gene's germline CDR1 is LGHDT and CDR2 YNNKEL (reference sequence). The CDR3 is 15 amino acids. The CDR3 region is CANSTPGGSTDTQYF. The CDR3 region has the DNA TGTGCAAATAGCACACCGGGCGGGAGTACAGATACGCAGTATTTT.

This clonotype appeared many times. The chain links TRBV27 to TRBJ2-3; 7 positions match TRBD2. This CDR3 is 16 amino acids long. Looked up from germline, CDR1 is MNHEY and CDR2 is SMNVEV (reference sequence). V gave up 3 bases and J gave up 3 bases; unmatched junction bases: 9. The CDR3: CASSFFGGSGTDTQYF. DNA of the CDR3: TGTGCCAGCAGTTTTTTCGGCGGGAGTGGAACAGATACGCAGTATTTT.

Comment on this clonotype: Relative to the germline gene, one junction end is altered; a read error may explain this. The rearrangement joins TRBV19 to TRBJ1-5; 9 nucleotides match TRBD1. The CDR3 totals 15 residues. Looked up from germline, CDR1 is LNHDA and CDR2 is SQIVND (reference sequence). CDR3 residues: CSSMGTGTGRQPQHF. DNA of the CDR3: TGTTCCAGTATGGGAACCGGGACAGGGAGACAGCCCCAGCATTTT.

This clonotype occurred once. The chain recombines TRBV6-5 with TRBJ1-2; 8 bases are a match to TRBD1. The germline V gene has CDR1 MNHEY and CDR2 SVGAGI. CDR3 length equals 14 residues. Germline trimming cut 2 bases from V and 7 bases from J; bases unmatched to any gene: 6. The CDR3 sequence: CASSYLGQGGGYTF. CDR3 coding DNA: TGTGCCAGCAGTTACCTCGGACAGGGAGGTGGCTACACCTTC.

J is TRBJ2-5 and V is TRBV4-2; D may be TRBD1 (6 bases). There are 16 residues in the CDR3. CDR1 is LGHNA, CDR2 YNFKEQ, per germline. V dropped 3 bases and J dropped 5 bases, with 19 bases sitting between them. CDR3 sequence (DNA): TGTGCCAGCAGCCATCCGGCATCAGGGACATTCGAGACCCAGTACTTC. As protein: CASSHPASGTFETQYF.

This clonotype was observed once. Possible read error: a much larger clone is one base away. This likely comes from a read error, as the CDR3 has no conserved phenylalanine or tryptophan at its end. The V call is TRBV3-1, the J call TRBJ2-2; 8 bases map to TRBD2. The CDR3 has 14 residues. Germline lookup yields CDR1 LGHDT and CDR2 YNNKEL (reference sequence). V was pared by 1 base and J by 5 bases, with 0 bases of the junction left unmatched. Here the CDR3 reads CASSQVAGTGELFL. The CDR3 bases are TGTGCCAGCAGCCAAGTAGCGGGAACCGGGGAGCTGTTTCTT.

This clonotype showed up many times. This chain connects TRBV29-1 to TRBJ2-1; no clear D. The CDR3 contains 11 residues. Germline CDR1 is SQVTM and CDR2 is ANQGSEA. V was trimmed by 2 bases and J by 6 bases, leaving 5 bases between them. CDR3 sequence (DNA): TGCAGCGTTGAACGAGGCAATGAGCAGTTCTTC. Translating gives CSVERGNEQFF.

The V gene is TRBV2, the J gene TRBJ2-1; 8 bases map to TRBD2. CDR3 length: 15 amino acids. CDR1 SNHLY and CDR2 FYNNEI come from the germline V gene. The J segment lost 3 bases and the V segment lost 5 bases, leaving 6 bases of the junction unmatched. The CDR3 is CASSNTSGLYNEQFF. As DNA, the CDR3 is TGTGCCAGCAGTAACACTAGCGGCCTCTACAATGAGCAGTTCTTC.

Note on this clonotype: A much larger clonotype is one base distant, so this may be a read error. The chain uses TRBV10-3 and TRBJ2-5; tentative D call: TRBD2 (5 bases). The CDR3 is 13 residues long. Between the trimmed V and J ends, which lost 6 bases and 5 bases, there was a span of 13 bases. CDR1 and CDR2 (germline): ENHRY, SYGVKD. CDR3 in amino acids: CAISTHTRETQYF. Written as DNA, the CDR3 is TGTGCCATCAGCACACACACTAGGGAGACCCAGTACTTC.

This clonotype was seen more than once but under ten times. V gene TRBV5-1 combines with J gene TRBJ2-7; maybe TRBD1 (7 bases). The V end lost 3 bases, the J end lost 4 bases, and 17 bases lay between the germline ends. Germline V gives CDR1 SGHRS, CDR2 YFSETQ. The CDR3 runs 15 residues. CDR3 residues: CASSYGDREVYEQYF. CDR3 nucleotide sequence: TGCGCCAGCAGCTACGGCGACAGGGAGGTATACGAGCAGTACTTC.

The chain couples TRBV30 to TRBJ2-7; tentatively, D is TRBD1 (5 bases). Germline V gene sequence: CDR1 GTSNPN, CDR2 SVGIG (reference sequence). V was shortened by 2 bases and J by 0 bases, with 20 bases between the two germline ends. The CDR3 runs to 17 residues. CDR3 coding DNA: TGTGCCTGGAGTCCAGGGATAGGATTTTACAGCTCCTACGAGCAGTACTTC. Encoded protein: CAWSPGIGFYSSYEQYF.

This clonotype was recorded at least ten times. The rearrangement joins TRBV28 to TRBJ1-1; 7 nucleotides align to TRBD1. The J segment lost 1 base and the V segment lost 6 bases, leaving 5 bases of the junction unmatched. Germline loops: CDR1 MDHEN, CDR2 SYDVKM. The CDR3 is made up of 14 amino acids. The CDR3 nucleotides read TGTGCCAGCAGGACACAGGGGCGGAACACTGAAGCTTTCTTT. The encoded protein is CASRTQGRNTEAFF. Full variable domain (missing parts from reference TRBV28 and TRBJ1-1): DVKVTQSSRYLVKRTGEKVFLECVQDMDHENMFWYRQDPGLGLRLIYFSYDVKMKEKGDIPEGYSVSREKKERFSLILESASTNQTSMYLCASRTQGRNTEAFFGQGTRLTVV.

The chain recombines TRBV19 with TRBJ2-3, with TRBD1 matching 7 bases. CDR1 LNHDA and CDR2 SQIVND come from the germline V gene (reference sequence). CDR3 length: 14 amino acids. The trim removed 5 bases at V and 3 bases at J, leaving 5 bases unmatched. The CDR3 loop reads CASSPTGETDTQYF. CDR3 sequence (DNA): TGTGCCAGTAGTCCCACAGGGGAGACAGATACGCAGTATTTT.